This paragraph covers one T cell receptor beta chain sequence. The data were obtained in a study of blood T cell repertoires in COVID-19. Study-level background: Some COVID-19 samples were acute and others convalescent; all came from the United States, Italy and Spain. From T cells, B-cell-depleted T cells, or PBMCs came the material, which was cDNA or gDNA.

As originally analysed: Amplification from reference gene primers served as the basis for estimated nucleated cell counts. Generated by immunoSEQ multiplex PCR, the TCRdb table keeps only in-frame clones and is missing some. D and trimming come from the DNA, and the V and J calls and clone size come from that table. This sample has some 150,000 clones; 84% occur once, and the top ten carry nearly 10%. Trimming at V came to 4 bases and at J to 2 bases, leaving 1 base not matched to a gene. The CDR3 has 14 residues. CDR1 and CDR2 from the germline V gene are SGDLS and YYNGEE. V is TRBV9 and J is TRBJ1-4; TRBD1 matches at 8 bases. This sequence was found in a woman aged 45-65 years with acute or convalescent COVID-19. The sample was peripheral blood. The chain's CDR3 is CASSRQGTNEKLFF. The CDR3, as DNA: TGTGCCAGCAGCAGACAGGGGACTAATGAAAAACTGTTTTTT.